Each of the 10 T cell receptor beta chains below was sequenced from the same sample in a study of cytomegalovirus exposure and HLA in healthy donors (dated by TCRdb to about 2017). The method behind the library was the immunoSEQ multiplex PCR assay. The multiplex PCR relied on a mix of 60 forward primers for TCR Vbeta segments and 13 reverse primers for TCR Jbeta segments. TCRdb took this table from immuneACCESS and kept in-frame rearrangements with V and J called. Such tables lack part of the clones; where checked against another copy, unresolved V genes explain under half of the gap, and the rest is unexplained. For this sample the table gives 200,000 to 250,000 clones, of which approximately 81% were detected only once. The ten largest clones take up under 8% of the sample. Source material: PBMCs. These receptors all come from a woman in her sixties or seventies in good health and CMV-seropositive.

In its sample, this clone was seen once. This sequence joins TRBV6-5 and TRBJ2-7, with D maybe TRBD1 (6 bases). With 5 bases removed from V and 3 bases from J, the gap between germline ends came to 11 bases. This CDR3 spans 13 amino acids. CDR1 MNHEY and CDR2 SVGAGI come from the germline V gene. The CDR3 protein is CASSRTAGYEQYF. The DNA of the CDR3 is TGTGCCAGCAGTAGGACAGCAGGCTACGAGCAGTACTTC.

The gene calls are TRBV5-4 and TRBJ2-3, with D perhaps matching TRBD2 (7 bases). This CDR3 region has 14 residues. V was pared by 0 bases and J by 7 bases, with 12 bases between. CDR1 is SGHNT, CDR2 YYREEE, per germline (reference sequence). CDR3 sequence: CASSLVGGAYTQYF. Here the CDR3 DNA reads TGTGCCAGCAGCTTGGTGGGGGGGGCTTATACGCAGTATTTT.

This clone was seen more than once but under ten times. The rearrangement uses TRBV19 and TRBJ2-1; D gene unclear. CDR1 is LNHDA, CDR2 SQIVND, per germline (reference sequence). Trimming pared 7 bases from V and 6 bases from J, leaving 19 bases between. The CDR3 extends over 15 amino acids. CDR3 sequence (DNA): TGTGCCAGTACCAAGCTCGTCGGCGGCCTCAATGAGCAGTTCTTC. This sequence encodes CASTKLVGGLNEQFF.

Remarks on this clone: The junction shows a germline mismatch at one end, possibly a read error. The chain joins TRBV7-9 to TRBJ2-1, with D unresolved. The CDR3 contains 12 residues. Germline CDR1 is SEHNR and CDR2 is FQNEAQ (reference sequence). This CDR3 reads CSSSLPRNEQFF. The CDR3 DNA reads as TGTTCCAGCAGCTTACCCCGCAATGAGCAGTTCTTC.

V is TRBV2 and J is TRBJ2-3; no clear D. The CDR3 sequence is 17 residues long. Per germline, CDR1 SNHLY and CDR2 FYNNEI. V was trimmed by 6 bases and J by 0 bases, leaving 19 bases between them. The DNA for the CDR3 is TGTGCCAGCAGCGCACAATTGGGCCACCCTAGCACAGATACGCAGTATTTT. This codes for CASSAQLGHPSTDTQYF.

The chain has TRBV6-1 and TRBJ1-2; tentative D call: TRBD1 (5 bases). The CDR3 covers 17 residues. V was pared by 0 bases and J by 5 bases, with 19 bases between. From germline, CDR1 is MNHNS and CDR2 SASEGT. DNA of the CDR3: TGTGCCAGCAGTGAAGCGGGCGGGGGACCCTCTCCTTATGGCTACACCTTC. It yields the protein CASSEAGGGPSPYGYTF.

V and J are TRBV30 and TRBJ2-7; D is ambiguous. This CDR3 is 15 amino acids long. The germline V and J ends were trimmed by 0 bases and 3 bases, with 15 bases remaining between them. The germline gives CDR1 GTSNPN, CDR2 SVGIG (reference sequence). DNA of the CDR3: TGTGCCTGGAGTGTATTAGGCTTGCGGAACTACGAGCAGTACTTC. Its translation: CAWSVLGLRNYEQYF.

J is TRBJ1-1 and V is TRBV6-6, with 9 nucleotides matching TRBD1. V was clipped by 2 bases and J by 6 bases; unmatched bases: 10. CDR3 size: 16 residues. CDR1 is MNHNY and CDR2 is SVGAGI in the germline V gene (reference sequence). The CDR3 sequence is CASSYLTGGDGPEAFF. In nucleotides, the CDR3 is TGTGCCAGCAGTTACCTCACAGGGGGCGATGGGCCTGAAGCTTTCTTT.

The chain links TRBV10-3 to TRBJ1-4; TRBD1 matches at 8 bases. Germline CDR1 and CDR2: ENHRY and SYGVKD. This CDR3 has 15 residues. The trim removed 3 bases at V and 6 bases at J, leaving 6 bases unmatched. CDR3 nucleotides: TGTGCCATCAGTGAAGAGGACAGGGACGATGAAAAACTGTTTTTT. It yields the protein CAISEEDRDDEKLFF.

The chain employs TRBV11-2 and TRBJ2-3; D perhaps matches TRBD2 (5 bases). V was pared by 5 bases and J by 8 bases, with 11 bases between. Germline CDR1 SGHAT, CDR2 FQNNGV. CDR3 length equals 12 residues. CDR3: CASSLRRGTQYF. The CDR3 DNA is TGTGCCAGCAGCCTCCGACGGGGTACGCAGTATTTT.